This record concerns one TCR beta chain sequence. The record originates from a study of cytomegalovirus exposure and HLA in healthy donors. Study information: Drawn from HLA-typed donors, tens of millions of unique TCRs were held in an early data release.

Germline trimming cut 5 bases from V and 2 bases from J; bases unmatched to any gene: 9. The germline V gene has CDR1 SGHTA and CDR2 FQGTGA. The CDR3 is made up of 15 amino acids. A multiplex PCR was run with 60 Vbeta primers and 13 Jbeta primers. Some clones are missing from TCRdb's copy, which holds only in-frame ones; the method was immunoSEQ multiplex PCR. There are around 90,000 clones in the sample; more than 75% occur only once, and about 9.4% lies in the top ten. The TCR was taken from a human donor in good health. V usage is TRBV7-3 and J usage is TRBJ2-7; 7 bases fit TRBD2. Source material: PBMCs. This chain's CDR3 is CASSPGGGYPYEQYF. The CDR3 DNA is TGTGCCAGCAGCCCCGGGGGAGGGTACCCCTACGAGCAGTACTTC.